These T cell receptor beta chains were read from a single sample in a study of blood T cell repertoires in COVID-19. Assay: immunoSEQ multiplex PCR; the TCRdb copy retains only in-frame clones and omits some. The sample contains over 150,000 clones, about four fifths of which appear only once. The sample taken for sequencing was PBMCs or T cells enriched from blood (not recorded which). These receptors were taken from a man between 40 and 49 years old who had recovered from COVID-19. CDR3s include the opening cysteine and the closing phenylalanine or tryptophan. D genes are given only for firm matches. Rows may omit the clone size; those that give it use once, few, many or a size class.

abundance: .
d_gene: TRBD1
v_gene: TRBV9
j_gene: TRBJ1-2
CDR3aa: CASSVEDRGAYGYTF
CDR3nt: TGTGCCAGCAGCGTAGAGGACAGGGGAGCGTATGGCTACACCTTC

abundance: .
d_gene: TRBD2
v_gene: TRBV27
j_gene: TRBJ2-3
CDR3aa: CASSQRLAWGTDTQYF
CDR3nt: TGTGCCAGCAGTCAAAGACTAGCGTGGGGCACAGATACGCAGTATTTT

abundance: .
d_gene: .
v_gene: TRBV11-2
j_gene: TRBJ1-1
CDR3aa: CASSLTPLTGRAFF
CDR3nt: TGTGCCAGCAGCTTAACCCCACTCACGGGAAGAGCTTTCTTT

abundance: .
d_gene: .
v_gene: TRBV7-9
j_gene: TRBJ1-1
CDR3aa: CASSLGDREGEAFF
CDR3nt: TGTGCCAGCAGCTTAGGCGACCGCGAGGGTGAAGCTTTCTTT

abundance: .
d_gene: .
v_gene: TRBV5-8
j_gene: TRBJ2-7
CDR3aa: CASRGGGSREQYF
CDR3nt: TGTGCCAGCAGAGGGGGGGGGTCTAGAGAGCAGTACTTC

abundance: .
d_gene: .
v_gene: TRBV18
j_gene: TRBJ2-5
CDR3aa: CASSPTGWGQETQYF
CDR3nt: TGTGCCAGCTCACCAACAGGGTGGGGGCAAGAGACCCAGTACTTC

abundance: .
d_gene: TRBD2
v_gene: TRBV19
j_gene: TRBJ2-7
CDR3aa: CASSSTPGLAGVSEQYF
CDR3nt: TGTGCCAGTAGTAGTACCCCGGGACTAGCGGGAGTTTCCGAGCAGTACTTC

abundance: few
d_gene: .
v_gene: TRBV9
j_gene: TRBJ2-2
CDR3aa: CASQKGMNTGELFF
CDR3nt: TGTGCCTCCCAGAAGGGGATGAACACCGGGGAGCTGTTTTTT

abundance: .
d_gene: .
v_gene: TRBV12-3/TRBV12-4
j_gene: TRBJ1-1
CDR3aa: CASRWGEGTEAFF
CDR3nt: TGTGCCAGCAGGTGGGGGGAGGGCACTGAAGCTTTCTTT

abundance: .
d_gene: TRBD2
v_gene: TRBV10-3
j_gene: TRBJ2-2
CDR3aa: CAISELAGGLGGELFF
CDR3nt: TGTGCCATCAGTGAGTTGGCGGGGGGCCTCGGAGGGGAGCTGTTTTTT

abundance: .
d_gene: .
v_gene: TRBV2
j_gene: TRBJ2-3
CDR3aa: CASSGRDSQYF
CDR3nt: TGTGCCAGCAGCGGCCGGGACTCACAGTATTTT

abundance: once
d_gene: TRBD1
v_gene: TRBV4-2
j_gene: TRBJ1-3
CDR3aa: CASSPSTGEKRNTIYF
CDR3nt: TGTGCCAGCAGCCCCTCCACAGGGGAGAAAAGAAACACCATATATTTT

abundance: .
d_gene: TRBD2
v_gene: TRBV6-2/TRBV6-3
j_gene: TRBJ2-3
CDR3aa: CASNPLADHTDTQYF
CDR3nt: TGTGCCAGCAACCCCCTAGCGGATCACACAGATACGCAGTATTTT

abundance: .
d_gene: TRBD1
v_gene: TRBV4-1
j_gene: TRBJ2-5
CDR3aa: CASSKPGQQETQYF
CDR3nt: TGCGCCAGCAGCAAGCCGGGACAGCAAGAGACCCAGTACTTC

abundance: .
d_gene: .
v_gene: TRBV7-2
j_gene: TRBJ1-1
CDR3aa: CASSPGLIRLMNTEAFF
CDR3nt: TGTGCCAGCAGCCCCGGGTTGATCAGATTAATGAACACTGAAGCTTTCTTT

abundance: .
d_gene: .
v_gene: TRBV14
j_gene: TRBJ1-3
CDR3aa: CASSFSQGNTIYF
CDR3nt: TGTGCCAGCAGCTTTTCCCAGGGAAACACCATATATTTT

abundance: .
d_gene: TRBD1
v_gene: TRBV5-1
j_gene: TRBJ2-5
CDR3aa: CASSFLGTDQETQYF
CDR3nt: TGCGCCAGCAGCTTCCTCGGGACAGACCAAGAGACCCAGTACTTC

abundance: many
d_gene: .
v_gene: TRBV7-9
j_gene: TRBJ1-1
CDR3aa: CASSLDAGSEAFF
CDR3nt: TGTGCCAGCAGCTTAGATGCGGGGTCTGAAGCTTTCTTT

abundance: .
d_gene: TRBD2
v_gene: TRBV6-2/TRBV6-3
j_gene: TRBJ2-5
CDR3aa: CASSLAGVETQYF
CDR3nt: TGTGCCAGCAGCTTAGCGGGAGTAGAGACCCAGTACTTC

abundance: .
d_gene: .
v_gene: TRBV7-2
j_gene: TRBJ2-1
CDR3aa: CASSSREVGEQFF
CDR3nt: TGTGCCAGCAGCTCACGTGAGGTCGGTGAGCAGTTCTTC

abundance: few
d_gene: .
v_gene: TRBV29-1
j_gene: TRBJ2-1
CDR3aa: CSVEPPGGAYNEQFF
CDR3nt: TGCAGCGTTGAACCCCCGGGCGGGGCCTACAATGAGCAGTTCTTC

abundance: .
d_gene: TRBD1
v_gene: TRBV5-6
j_gene: TRBJ1-6
CDR3aa: CASSLLGQGDSPLHF
CDR3nt: TGTGCCAGCAGCTTGTTGGGACAGGGTGATTCACCCCTCCACTTT

abundance: .
d_gene: .
v_gene: TRBV5-1
j_gene: TRBJ1-3
CDR3aa: CASASGSSGNTIYF
CDR3nt: TGCGCCAGCGCCTCGGGGAGCTCTGGAAACACCATATATTTT

abundance: once
d_gene: .
v_gene: TRBV5-1
j_gene: TRBJ1-4
CDR3aa: CASSLGPTPGEKLFF
CDR3nt: TGCGCCAGCAGCTTGGGTCCCACTCCAGGTGAAAAACTGTTTTTT

abundance: .
d_gene: .
v_gene: TRBV11-2
j_gene: TRBJ1-4
CDR3aa: CASSLGIGTGEKLFF
CDR3nt: TGTGCCAGCAGCTTAGGGATAGGTACGGGGGAAAAACTGTTTTTT

abundance: .
d_gene: TRBD2
v_gene: TRBV11-2
j_gene: TRBJ2-5
CDR3aa: CASSLGGLAEETQYF
CDR3nt: TGTGCCAGCAGCTTAGGGGGACTAGCGGAAGAGACCCAGTACTTC

abundance: .
d_gene: .
v_gene: TRBV18
j_gene: TRBJ1-3
CDR3aa: CASSPGERNTIYF
CDR3nt: TGTGCCAGCTCACCAGGGGAGCGAAACACCATATATTTT

abundance: .
d_gene: TRBD1
v_gene: TRBV6-1
j_gene: TRBJ1-2
CDR3aa: CASSEGQGFGYTF
CDR3nt: TGTGCCAGCAGTGAGGGACAGGGGTTTGGCTACACCTTC

abundance: .
d_gene: .
v_gene: TRBV4-2
j_gene: TRBJ2-2
CDR3aa: CASSQGSGQSGELFF
CDR3nt: TGTGCCAGCAGCCAAGGGTCTGGGCAGTCCGGGGAGCTGTTTTTT

abundance: once
d_gene: TRBD2
v_gene: TRBV27
j_gene: TRBJ2-1
CDR3aa: CASSLWSGGNNNEQFF
CDR3nt: TGTGCCAGCAGTTTATGGTCCGGGGGGAACAACAATGAGCAGTTCTTC

abundance: .
d_gene: TRBD1
v_gene: TRBV7-2
j_gene: TRBJ1-5
CDR3aa: CASSLMGQDGEPQHF
CDR3nt: TGTGCCAGCAGCTTGATGGGACAGGATGGTGAGCCCCAGCATTTT

abundance: few
d_gene: .
v_gene: TRBV19
j_gene: TRBJ2-7
CDR3aa: CASSRKGGYEQYF
CDR3nt: TGTGCCAGTAGTCGGAAAGGGGGCTACGAGCAGTACTTC

abundance: .
d_gene: .
v_gene: TRBV4-1
j_gene: TRBJ2-1
CDR3aa: CASSPSISSYNEQFF
CDR3nt: TGCGCCAGCAGCCCGTCGATTAGCTCCTACAATGAGCAGTTCTTC

abundance: once
d_gene: TRBD1
v_gene: TRBV27
j_gene: TRBJ1-1
CDR3aa: CASSNRGGTEAFF
CDR3nt: TGTGCCAGCAGTAACAGGGGCGGGACTGAAGCTTTCTTT

abundance: .
d_gene: .
v_gene: TRBV28
j_gene: TRBJ1-6
CDR3aa: CASRTGRNSPLHF
CDR3nt: TGTGCCAGCAGAACAGGGAGAAATTCACCCCTCCACTTT

abundance: .
d_gene: .
v_gene: TRBV24-1
j_gene: TRBJ2-3
CDR3aa: CATSDLSADTQYF
CDR3nt: TGTGCCACCAGTGATTTGTCGGCAGATACGCAGTATTTT

abundance: few
d_gene: .
v_gene: TRBV5-1
j_gene: TRBJ1-6
CDR3aa: CASSLGTTGLGPPLHF
CDR3nt: TGCGCCAGCAGCTTGGGGACCACAGGGCTCGGTCCACCCCTCCACTTT

abundance: .
d_gene: .
v_gene: TRBV19
j_gene: TRBJ2-1
CDR3aa: CASTPAGYNEQFF
CDR3nt: TGTGCCAGTACCCCCGCGGGATACAATGAGCAGTTCTTC